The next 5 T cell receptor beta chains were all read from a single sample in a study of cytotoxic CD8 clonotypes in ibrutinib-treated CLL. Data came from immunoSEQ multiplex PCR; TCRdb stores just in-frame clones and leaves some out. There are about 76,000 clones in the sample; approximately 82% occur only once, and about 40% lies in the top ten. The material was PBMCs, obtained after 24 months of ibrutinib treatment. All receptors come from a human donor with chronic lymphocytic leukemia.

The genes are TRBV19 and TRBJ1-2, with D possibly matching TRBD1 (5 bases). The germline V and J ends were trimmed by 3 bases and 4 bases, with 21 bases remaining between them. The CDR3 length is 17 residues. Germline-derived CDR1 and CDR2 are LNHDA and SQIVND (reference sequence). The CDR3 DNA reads TGTGCCAGTAGTATTCGGGGACCTCCGCGAGAGAGCTATGGCTACACCTTC. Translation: CASSIRGPPRESYGYTF. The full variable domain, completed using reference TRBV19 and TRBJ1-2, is DGGITQSPKYLFRKEGQNVTLSCEQNLNHDAMYWYRQDPGQGLRLIYYSQIVNDFQKGDIAEGYSVSREKKESFPLTVTSAQKNPTAFYLCASSIRGPPRESYGYTFGSGTRLTVV.

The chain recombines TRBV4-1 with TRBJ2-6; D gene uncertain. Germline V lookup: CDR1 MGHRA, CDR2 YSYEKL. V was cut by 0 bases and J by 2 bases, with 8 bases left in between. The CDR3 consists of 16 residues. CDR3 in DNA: TGCGCCAGCAGCCAAGATGGATTCCCTGGGGCCAACGTCCTGACTTTC. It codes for CASSQDGFPGANVLTF.

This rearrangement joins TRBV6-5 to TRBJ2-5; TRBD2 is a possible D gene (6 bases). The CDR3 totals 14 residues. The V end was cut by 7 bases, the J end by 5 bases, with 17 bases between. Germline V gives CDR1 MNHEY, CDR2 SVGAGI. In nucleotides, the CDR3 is TGTGCCAGCACCACCGGAGGGGCGGGGGAGACCCAGTACTTC. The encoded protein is CASTTGGAGETQYF.

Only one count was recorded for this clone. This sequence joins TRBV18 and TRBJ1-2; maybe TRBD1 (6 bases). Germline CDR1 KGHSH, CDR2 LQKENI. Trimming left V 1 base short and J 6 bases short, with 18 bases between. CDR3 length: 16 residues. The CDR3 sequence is CASSPQGGIAGDGYTF. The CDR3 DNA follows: TGTGCCAGCTCACCACAAGGGGGTATAGCGGGCGATGGCTACACCTTC.

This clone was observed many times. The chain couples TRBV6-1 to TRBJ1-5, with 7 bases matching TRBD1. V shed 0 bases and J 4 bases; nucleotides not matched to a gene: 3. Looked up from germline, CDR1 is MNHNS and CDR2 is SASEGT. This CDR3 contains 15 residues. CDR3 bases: TGTGCCAGCAGTGAAGCGGGACAGCAAAATCAGCCCCAGCATTTT. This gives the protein CASSEAGQQNQPQHF.